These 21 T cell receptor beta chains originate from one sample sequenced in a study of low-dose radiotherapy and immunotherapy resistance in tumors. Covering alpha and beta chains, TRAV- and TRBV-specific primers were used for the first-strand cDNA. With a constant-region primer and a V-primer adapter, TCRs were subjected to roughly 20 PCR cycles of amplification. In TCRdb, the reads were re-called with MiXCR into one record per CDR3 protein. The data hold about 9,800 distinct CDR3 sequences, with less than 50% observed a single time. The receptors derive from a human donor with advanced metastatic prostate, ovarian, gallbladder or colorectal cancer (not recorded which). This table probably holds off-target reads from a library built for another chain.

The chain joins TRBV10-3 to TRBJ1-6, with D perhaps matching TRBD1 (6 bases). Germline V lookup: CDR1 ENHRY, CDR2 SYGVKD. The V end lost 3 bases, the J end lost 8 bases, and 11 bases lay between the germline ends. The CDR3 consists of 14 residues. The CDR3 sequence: CAISERGADSPLHF. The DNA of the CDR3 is TGTGCCATCAGTGAAAGGGGGGCGGATTCACCCCTCCACTTT.

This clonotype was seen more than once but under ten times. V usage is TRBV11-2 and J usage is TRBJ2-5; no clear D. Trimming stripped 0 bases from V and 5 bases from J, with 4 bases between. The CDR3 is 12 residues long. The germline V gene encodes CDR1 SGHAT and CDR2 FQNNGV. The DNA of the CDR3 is TGTGCCAGCAGCTTAGATTTGGAGACCCAGTACTTC. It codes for CASSLDLETQYF.

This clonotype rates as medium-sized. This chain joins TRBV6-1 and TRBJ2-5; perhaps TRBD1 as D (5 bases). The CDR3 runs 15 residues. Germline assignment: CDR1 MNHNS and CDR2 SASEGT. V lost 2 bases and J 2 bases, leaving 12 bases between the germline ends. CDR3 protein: CASSERQGTQETQYF. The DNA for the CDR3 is TGTGCCAGCAGTGAACGGCAGGGCACGCAAGAGACCCAGTACTTC.

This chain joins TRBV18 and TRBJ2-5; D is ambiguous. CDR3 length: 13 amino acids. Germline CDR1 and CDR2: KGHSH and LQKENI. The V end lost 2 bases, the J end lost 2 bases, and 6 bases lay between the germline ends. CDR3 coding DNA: TGTGCCAGCTCACCATCGATGCAAGAGACCCAGTACTTC. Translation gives CASSPSMQETQYF.

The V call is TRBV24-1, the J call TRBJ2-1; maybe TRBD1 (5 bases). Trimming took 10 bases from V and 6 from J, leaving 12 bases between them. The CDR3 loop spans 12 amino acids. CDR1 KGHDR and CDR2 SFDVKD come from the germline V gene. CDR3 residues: CATSLDSNEQFF. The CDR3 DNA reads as TGTGCCACTAGCCTTGACAGCAATGAGCAGTTCTTC.

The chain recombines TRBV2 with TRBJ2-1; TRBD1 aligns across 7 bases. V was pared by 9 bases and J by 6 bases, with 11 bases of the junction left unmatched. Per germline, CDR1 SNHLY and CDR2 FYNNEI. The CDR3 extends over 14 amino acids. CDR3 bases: TGTGCCAGAAGGACAGGACGAGGGCCCAATGAGCAGTTCTTC. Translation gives CARRTGRGPNEQFF. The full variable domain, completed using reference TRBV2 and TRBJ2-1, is EPEVTQTPSHQVTQMGQEVILRCVPISNHLYFYWYRQILGQKVEFLVSFYNNEISEKSEIFDDQFSVERPDGSNFTLKIRSTKLEDSAMYFCARRTGRGPNEQFFGPGTRLTVL.

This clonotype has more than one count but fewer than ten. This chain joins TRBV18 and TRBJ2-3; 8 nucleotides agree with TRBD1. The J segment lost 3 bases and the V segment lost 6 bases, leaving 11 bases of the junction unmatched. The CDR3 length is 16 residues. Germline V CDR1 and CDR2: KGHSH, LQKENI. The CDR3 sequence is CASSPLPGQATDTQYF. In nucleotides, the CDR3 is TGTGCCAGCTCTCCCCTCCCGGGACAGGCAACAGATACGCAGTATTTT.

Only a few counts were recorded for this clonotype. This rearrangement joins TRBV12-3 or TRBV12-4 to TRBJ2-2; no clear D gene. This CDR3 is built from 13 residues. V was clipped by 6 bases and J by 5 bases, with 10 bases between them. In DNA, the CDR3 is TGTGCCAGCAGCCCCGGATGGACCGGGGAGCTGTTTTTT. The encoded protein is CASSPGWTGELFF.

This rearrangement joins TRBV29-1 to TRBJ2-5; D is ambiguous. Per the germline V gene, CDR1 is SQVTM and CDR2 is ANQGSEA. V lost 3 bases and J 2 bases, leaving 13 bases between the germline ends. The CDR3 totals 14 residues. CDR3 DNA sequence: TGCAGCGTTGATGTTGACGCAGAACAAGAGACCCAGTACTTC. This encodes CSVDVDAEQETQYF.

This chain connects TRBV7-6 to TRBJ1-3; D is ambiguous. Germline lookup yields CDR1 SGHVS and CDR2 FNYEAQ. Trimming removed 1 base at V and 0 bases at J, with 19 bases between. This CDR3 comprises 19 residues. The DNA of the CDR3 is TGTGCCAGCAGCTTAGGGCTTTGGGGAGAGGCCCTCTCTGGAAACACCATATATTTT. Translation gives CASSLGLWGEALSGNTIYF.

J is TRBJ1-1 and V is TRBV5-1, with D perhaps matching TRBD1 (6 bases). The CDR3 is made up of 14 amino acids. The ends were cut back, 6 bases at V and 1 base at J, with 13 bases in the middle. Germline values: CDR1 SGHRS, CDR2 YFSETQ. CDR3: CASKLKDRNTEAFF. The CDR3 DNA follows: TGCGCCAGCAAGCTAAAGGACAGGAACACTGAAGCTTTCTTT.

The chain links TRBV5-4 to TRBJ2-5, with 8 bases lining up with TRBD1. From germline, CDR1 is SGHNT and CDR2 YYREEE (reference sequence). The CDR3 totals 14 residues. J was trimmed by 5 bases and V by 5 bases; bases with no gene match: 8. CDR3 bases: TGTGCCAGCAGGGAACAGGGGGTTCAGGAGACCCAGTACTTC. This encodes CASREQGVQETQYF. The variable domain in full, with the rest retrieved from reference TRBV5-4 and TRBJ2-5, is ETGVTQSPTHLIKTRGQQVTLRCSSQSGHNTVSWYQQALGQGPQFIFQYYREEENGRGNFPPRFSGLQFPNYSSELNVNALELDDSALYLCASREQGVQETQYFGPGTRLLVL.

CDR3 nucleotide sequence: TGTGCCAGCAGCAAACTGAGCACAGATACGCAGTATTTT. It yields the protein CASSKLSTDTQYF. The V and J genes are TRBV11-3 and TRBJ2-3; no clear D. Germline lookup yields CDR1 SGHNT and CDR2 YENEEA. Trimming left V 5 bases short and J 0 bases short, with 6 bases between. CDR3 length: 13 amino acids.

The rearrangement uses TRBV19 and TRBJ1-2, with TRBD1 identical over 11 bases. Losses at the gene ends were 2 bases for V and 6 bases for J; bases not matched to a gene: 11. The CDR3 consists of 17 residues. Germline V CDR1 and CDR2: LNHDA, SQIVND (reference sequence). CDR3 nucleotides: TGTGCCAGTAGTATACAGGACAGGGGGCGAGGTAATCATGGCTACACCTTC. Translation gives CASSIQDRGRGNHGYTF.

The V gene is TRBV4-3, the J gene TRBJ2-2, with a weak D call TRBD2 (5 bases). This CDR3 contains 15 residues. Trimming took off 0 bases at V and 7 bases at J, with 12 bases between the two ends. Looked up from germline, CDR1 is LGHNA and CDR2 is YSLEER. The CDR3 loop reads CASSQEVEGHGELFF. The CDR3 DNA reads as TGCGCCAGCAGCCAAGAGGTAGAGGGTCACGGGGAGCTGTTTTTT.

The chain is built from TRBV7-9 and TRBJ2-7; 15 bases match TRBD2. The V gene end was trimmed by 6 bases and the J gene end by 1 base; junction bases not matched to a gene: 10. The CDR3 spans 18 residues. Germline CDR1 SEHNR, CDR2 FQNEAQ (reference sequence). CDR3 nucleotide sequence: TGTGCCAGCAGTCCTAGGACTAGCGGGGGGGCCGGATCCTACGAGCAGTACTTC. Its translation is CASSPRTSGGAGSYEQYF. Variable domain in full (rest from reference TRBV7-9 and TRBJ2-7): DTGVSQNPRHKITKRGQNVTFRCDPISEHNRLYWYRQTLGQGPEFLTYFQNEAQLEKSRLLSDRFSAERPKGSFSTLEIQRTEQGDSAMYLCASSPRTSGGAGSYEQYFGPGTRLTVT.

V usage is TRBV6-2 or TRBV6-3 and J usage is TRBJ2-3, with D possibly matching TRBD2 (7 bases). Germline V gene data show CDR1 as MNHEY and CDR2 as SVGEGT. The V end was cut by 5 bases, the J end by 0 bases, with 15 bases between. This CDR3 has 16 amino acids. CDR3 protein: CASSGGGGPSTDTQYF. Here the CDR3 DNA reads TGTGCCAGCAGTGGGGGCGGGGGCCCCAGCACAGATACGCAGTATTTT.

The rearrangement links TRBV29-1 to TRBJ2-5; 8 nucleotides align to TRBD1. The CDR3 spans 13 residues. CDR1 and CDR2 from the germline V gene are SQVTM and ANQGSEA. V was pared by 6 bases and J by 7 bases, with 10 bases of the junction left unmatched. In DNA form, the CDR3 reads TGCAGCGTAGGACAGGGATTTTTAGGGACCCAGTACTTC. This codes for CSVGQGFLGTQYF. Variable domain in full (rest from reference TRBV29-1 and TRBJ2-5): SAVISQKPSRDICQRGTSLTIQCQVDSQVTMMFWYRQQPGQSLTLIATANQGSEATYESGFVIDKFPISRPNLTFSTLTVSNMSPEDSSIYLCSVGQGFLGTQYFGPGTRLLVL.

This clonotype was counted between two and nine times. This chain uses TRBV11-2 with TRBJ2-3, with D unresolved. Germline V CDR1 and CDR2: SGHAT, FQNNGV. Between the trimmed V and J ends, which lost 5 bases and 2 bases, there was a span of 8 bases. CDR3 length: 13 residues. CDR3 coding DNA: TGTGCCAGCAGCGCCAGGTACACAGATACGCAGTATTTT. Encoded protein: CASSARYTDTQYF.

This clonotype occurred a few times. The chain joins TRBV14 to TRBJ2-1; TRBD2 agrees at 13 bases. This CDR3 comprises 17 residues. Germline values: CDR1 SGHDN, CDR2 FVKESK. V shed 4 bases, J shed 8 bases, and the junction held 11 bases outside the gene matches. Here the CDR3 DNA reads TGTGCCAGCAGCCTAGGACTAGCGGGAGCTGAATTCGATGAGCAGTTCTTC. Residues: CASSLGLAGAEFDEQFF.

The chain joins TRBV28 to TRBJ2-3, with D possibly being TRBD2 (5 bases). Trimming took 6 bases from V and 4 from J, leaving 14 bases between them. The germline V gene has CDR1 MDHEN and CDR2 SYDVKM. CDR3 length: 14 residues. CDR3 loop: CASSPLASPDTQYF. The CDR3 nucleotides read TGTGCCAGCAGCCCCCTGGCTAGCCCAGATACGCAGTATTTT.